Listed below are T cell receptor beta chains from one sample, sequenced in a study of cytomegalovirus exposure and HLA in healthy donors. The method was immunoSEQ multiplex PCR; TCRdb's version includes in-frame clones alone and lacks a portion of them. Of fewer than 200,000 clones detected, less than 80% appear once; the ten largest clones hold approximately 0.69%. What was sequenced was PBMCs. These receptors all come from a woman in her 40s in good health and CMV-seronegative. Both conserved end residues are part of each CDR3.

V: TRBV28; CDR3: CASTPGIRYTF
V: TRBV28; CDR3: CASNPGQLQETQYF
V: TRBV28; CDR3: CASSLWGFDRVNHGEKLFF
V: TRBV27; CDR3: CASSLSSGYNQPQHF
V: TRBV2; CDR3: CASADRDLTDTQYF
V: TRBV9; CDR3: CASSVGASPTQPQHF
V: TRBV1; CDR3: CTSSSGKGNSNQPQHF
V: TRBV5-4; CDR3: CASSLAGGGRMLEQYF
V: TRBV27; CDR3: CASSLSALRNEKLFF
V: TRBV9; CDR3: CASSVEDRGGVTQYF
V: TRBV5-1; CDR3: CASSLPGRGEQFF
V: TRBV9; CDR3: CASSVGGGSEAFF
V: TRBV27; CDR3: CASRGRGRDEQYF
V: TRBV7-6; CDR3: CASSLGTSGGAGIDTQYF
V: TRBV6-4; CDR3: CASSWTGGSNQPQHF
V: TRBV14; CDR3: CASSQSRDTVYSGANVLTF
V: TRBV7-2; CDR3: CASSLFGFQETQYF
V: TRBV4-1; CDR3: CASSQPRGSVDTEAFF
V: TRBV12-5; CDR3: CASGLTTGRNEAFF
V: TRBV4-1; CDR3: CASSQDGAGGNEKLFF
V: TRBV12-5; CDR3: CASGLVTNEQYF
V: TRBV9; CDR3: CASSGGKRELFF
V: TRBV7-9; CDR3: CASSPTRDRVNTEAFF
V: TRBV7-6; CDR3: CASSSWGGPNTGELFF
V: TRBV29-1; CDR3: CSVEGRGTSGNTIYF
V: TRBV19; CDR3: CATRGQGTARDYEQYF
V: TRBV18; CDR3: CASSRQGTSGSNEQFF
V: TRBV2; CDR3: CASRVQGTDYGYTF
V: TRBV6-5; CDR3: CASTKGGGSYEQYF
V: TRBV27; CDR3: CASGTEAYEQYF
V: TRBV2; CDR3: CASILTGGSYEQYF
V: TRBV27; CDR3: CASSPFTDTQYF
V: TRBV5-1; CDR3: CASSFGGKGTEAFF
V: TRBV5-4; CDR3: CASSSSGGDYEQYF
V: TRBV19; CDR3: CASSTHGQGGYTF
V: TRBV9; CDR3: CASSVDLAGGLQETQYF
V: TRBV7-3; CDR3: CASSLTGGPYNEQFF
V: TRBV11-1; CDR3: CASSLVRGRAPDTQYF
V: TRBV29-1; CDR3: CSVEDSGMFEQYF
V: TRBV12-5; CDR3: CASGLGLAGEANTGELFF
V: TRBV30; CDR3: CAWRLGTANTEAFF
V: TRBV28; CDR3: CAIPSGTGNTEAFF
V: TRBV28; CDR3: CASSSAGVVDTQYF
V: TRBV4-3; CDR3: CASSQVRAGAIHEQYF
V: TRBV28; CDR3: CASRVTGDYGYTF
V: TRBV9; CDR3: CASSEDRMNTEAFF
V: TRBV28; CDR3: CASRSRVHEQYF
V: TRBV19; CDR3: CASSMGTGGEQYF
V: TRBV5-5; CDR3: CASSRIPGQGAGSNQPQHF
V: TRBV28; CDR3: CASSFQGRDNQPQHF
V: TRBV7-2; CDR3: CASSLTTGIHYGYTF
V: TRBV5-1; CDR3: CASTPDRAYGYTF
V: TRBV7-2; CDR3: CASSLARGPGYTF
V: TRBV2; CDR3: CASSEWPLQGYYGYTF
V: TRBV10-1; CDR3: CASTFFPTGPFDQPQHF
V: TRBV7-6; CDR3: CASSSLSGRSSYNEQFF
V: TRBV25-1; CDR3: CASIDILYSNQPQHF